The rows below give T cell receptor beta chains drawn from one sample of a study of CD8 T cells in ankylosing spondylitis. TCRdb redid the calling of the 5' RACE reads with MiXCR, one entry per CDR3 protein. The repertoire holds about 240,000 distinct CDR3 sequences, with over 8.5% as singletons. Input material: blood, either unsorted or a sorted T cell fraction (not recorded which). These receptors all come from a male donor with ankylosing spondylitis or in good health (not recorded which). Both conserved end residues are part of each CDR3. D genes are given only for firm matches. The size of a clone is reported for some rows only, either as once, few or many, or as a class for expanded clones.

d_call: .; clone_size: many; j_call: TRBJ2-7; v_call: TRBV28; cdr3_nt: TGTGCCAGCACCAGACAGTCCTCCTACGAGCAGTACTTC; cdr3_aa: CASTRQSSYEQYF
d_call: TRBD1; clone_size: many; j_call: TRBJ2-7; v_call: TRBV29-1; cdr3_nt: TGCAGCGTTGTTGAACGGGGACAGGGGTTCTCCTACGAGCAGTACTTC; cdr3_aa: CSVVERGQGFSYEQYF
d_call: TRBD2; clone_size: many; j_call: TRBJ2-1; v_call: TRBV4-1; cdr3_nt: TGCGCCAGCAGCCACCGTCGGGGGGTCGGTGAGCAGTTCTTC; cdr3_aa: CASSHRRGVGEQFF
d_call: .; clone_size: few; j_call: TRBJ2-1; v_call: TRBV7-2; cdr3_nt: TGTGCCAGCAGCCCCGGGACCCTGAACAATGAGCAGTTCTTC; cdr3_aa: CASSPGTLNNEQFF
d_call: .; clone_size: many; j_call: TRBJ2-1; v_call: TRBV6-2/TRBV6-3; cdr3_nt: TGTGCCAGCAGTTACTCGACAGGTGAGCAGTTCTTC; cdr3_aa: CASSYSTGEQFF
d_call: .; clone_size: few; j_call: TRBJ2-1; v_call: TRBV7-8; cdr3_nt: TGTGCCAGCAGCTTAGAGGTCTGGCTCAATGAGCAGTTCTTC; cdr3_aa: CASSLEVWLNEQFF
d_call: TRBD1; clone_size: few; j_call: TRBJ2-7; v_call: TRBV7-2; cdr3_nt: TGTGCCAGCAGCTGGGGGGACAGGTTTAACGAGCAGTACTTC; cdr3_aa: CASSWGDRFNEQYF
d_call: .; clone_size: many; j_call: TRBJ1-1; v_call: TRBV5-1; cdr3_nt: TGCGCCAGCAGCCAGGACAGTAGTCAACTGAACACTGAAGCTTTCTTT; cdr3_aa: CASSQDSSQLNTEAFF
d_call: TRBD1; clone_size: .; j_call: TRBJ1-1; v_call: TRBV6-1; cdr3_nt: TGTGCCAGCAGTACCTCCCGGACAGGGAGGACTGAAGCTTTCTTT; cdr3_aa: CASSTSRTGRTEAFF
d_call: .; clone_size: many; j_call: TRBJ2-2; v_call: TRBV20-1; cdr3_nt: TGCAGTGCTAGAGGCACAGGGATTCCCACCGGGGAGCTGTTTTTT; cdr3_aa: CSARGTGIPTGELFF
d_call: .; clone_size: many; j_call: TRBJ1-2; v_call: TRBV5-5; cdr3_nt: TGTGCCAGCAGCCCTCGCGAGTCGAACCACTATGGCTACACCTTC; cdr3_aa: CASSPRESNHYGYTF
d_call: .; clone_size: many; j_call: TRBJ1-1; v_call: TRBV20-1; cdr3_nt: TGCAGTGCTAGAATCAGGATGAACACTGAAGCTTTCTTT; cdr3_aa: CSARIRMNTEAFF
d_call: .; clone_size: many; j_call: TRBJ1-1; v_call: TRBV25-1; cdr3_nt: TGTGCCAGCAGTGAGTGGGAAAGGGATACTGAAGCTTTCTTT; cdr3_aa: CASSEWERDTEAFF
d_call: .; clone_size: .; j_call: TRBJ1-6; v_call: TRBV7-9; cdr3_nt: TGTGCCAGCAGCTTAGCACCGGACGTTAATAATTCACCCCTCCATTTT; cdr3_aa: CASSLAPDVNNSPLHF
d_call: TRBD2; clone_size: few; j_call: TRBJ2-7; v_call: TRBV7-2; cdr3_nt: TGTGCCAGCAGCTTGCACTGGACTAGCGGGTCCTACGAGCAGTACTTC; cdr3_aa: CASSLHWTSGSYEQYF
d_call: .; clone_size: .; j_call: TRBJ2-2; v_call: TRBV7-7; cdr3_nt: TGTGCTAGCAGCCCCCAGGGATGGGGGGAGCTGTTTTTT; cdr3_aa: CASSPQGWGELFF
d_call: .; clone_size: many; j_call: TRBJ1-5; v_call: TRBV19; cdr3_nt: TGTGCCAGTAGTCTCCAGGACCTTAGCAATCAGCCCCAGCATTTT; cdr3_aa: CASSLQDLSNQPQHF
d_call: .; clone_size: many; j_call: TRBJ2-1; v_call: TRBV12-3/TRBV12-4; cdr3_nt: TGTGCCAGCCCCTCCCCGGACTCCTACAATGAGCAGTTCTTC; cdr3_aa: CASPSPDSYNEQFF
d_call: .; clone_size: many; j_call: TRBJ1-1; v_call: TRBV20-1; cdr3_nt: TGCAGTGCTAGTTACCGGGGGGCAGTCACTGAAGCTTTCTTT; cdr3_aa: CSASYRGAVTEAFF
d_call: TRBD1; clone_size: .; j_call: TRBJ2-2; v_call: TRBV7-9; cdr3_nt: TGTGCCAGCAGCTCGACAGGGGGCATCGGCACCGGGGAGCTGTTTTTT; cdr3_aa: CASSSTGGIGTGELFF
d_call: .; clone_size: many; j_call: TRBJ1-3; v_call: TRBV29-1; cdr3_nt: TGCAGCGTCGCGGACAACCTAGGAAACACCATATATTTT; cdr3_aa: CSVADNLGNTIYF
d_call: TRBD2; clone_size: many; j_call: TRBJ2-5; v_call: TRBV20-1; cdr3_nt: TGCAGTGCTAGACCTGTCTCTAGCGGGGGGGAGACCCAGTACTTC; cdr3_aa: CSARPVSSGGETQYF
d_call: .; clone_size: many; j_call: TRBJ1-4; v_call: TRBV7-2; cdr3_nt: TGTGCCAGCAGCCCAGGAGGCAGGGCGGGGGAAAAACTGTTTTTT; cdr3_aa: CASSPGGRAGEKLFF
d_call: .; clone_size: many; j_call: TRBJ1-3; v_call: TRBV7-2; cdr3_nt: TGTGCCAGCAGCTTCGAGGGGGCTGGAAACACCATATATTTT; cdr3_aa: CASSFEGAGNTIYF
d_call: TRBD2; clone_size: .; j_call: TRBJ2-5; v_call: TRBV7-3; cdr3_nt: TGTGCCAGCAGCTTATCCCAGCGGGAGGTCCAAGAGACCCAGTACTTC; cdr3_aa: CASSLSQREVQETQYF
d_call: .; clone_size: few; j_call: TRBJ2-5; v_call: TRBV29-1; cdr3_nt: TGCAGCGTTCTCGACATCCTGCAAGAGACCCAGTACTTC; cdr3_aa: CSVLDILQETQYF
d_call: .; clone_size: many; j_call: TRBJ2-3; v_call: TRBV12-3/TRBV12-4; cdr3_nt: TGTGCCAGCAGTTTAGTACCGGGAGAGGGGCCAGATACGCAGTATTTT; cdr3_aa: CASSLVPGEGPDTQYF
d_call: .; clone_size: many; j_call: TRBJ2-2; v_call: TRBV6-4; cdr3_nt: TGTGCCAGCAGTCAGGACACCGGGGAGCTGTTTTTT; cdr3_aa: CASSQDTGELFF
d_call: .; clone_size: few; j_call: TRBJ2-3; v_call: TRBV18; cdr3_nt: TGTGCCAGCTCACCACGAGAGACTTTCACAGATACGCAGTATTTT; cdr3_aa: CASSPRETFTDTQYF
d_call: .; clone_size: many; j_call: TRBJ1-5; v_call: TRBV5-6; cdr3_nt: TGTGCCAGCAGCTTGTCCACAGGGAACAATCAGCCCCAGCATTTT; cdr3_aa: CASSLSTGNNQPQHF
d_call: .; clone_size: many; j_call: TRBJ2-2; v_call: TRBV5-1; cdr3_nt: TGCGCCAGCAGCCGCCCGAGGGGGGAGCTGTTTTTT; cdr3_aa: CASSRPRGELFF
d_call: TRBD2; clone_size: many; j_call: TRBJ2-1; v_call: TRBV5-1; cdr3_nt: TGCGCCAGCAGTTTGCGGGGGGAGGTCTATGAGCAGTTCTTC; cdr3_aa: CASSLRGEVYEQFF
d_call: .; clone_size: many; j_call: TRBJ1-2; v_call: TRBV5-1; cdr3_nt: TGCGCCAGCAGCTTGAGGCGTGGAGGGGATGGCTACACCTTC; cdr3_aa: CASSLRRGGDGYTF
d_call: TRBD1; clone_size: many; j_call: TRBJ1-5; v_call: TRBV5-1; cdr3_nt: TGCGCCAGCAGCTTGGTGACAGGGGTCAATCAGCCCCAGCATTTT; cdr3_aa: CASSLVTGVNQPQHF
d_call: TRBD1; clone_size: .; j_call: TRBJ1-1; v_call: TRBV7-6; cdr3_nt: TGTGCCAGCAGCTCCGGACCGGGACAGACATATGAAGCTTTCTTT; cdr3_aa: CASSSGPGQTYEAFF
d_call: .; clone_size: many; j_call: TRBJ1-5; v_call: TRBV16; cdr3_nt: TGTGCCAGCAGCCCTCCGGGGGAGGGCAGCAATCAGCCCCAGCATTTT; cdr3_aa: CASSPPGEGSNQPQHF
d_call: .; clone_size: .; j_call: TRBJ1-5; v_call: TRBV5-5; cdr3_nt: TGTGCCAGCAGCCGGGACCCTCAGCAGCCCCAGCATTTT; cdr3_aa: CASSRDPQQPQHF
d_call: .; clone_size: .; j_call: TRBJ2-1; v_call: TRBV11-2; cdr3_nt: TGTGCCAGCAGCTTAGATCAAACAAAGGGGGAGAGTCAGAATGAGCAGTTCTTC; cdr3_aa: CASSLDQTKGESQNEQFF
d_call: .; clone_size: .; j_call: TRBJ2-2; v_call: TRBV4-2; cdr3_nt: TGTGCCAGCAGCCAAGATAAACAACGCACCGGGGAGCTGTTTTTT; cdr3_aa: CASSQDKQRTGELFF
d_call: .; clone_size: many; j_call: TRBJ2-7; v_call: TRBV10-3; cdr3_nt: TGTGCCATCAGTGAGTTGGGGACGAATCTATCTAGGAGAGGCGAGCAGTACTTC; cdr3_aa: CAISELGTNLSRRGEQYF
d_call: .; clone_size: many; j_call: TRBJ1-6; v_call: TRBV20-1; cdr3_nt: TGCAGTGCTAGCGCCGGAACAGGGACGGGATCACCCCTCCACTTT; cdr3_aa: CSASAGTGTGSPLHF
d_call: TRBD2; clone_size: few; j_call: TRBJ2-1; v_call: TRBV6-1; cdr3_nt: TGTGCCAGCAGTAATCTAGCGGGAGCCGGGAATGAGCAGTTCTTC; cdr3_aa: CASSNLAGAGNEQFF
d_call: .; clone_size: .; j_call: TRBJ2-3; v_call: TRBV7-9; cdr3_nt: TGTGCCGGCGTGCAGTCCATAACAGATACGCAGTATTTT; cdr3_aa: CAGVQSITDTQYF
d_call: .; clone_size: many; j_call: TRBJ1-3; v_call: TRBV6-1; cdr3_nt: TGTGCCAGCAGTCCCCTTTCCGAGAGCACCATATATTTT; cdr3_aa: CASSPLSESTIYF
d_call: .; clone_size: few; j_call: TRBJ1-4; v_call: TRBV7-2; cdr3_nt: TGTGCCAGCAGCAGCACCCCGGGACGGAATGAAAAACTGTTTTTT; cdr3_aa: CASSSTPGRNEKLFF
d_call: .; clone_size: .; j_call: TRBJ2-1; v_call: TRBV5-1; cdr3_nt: TGCGCCAGCAGCTTAAGGTTCGATGAGCAGTTCTTC; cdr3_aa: CASSLRFDEQFF
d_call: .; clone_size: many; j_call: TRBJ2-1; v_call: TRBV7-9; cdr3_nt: TGTGCCAGCAGCTTGAGAGATTCCAGCTCCTACAATGAGCAGTTCTTC; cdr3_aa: CASSLRDSSSYNEQFF
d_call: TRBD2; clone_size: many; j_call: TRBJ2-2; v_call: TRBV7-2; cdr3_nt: TGTGCCAGCAGCTTAGGACTAGCGATCACCGGGGAGCTGTTTTTT; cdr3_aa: CASSLGLAITGELFF
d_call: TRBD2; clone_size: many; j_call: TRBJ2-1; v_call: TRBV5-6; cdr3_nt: TGTGCCAGCAGCCATACTAGCGGGGGAAAGGATGAGCAGTTCTTC; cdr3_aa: CASSHTSGGKDEQFF
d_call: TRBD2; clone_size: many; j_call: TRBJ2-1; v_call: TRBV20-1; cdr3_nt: TGCAGTGCTAGTATGGGACTAGCGGGGATCAATGAGCAGTTCTTC; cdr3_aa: CSASMGLAGINEQFF
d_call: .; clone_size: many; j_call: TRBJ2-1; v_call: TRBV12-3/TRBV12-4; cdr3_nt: TGTGCCAGCAGACGTTATACAGGGGGGGCCTACAATGAGCAGTTCTTC; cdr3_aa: CASRRYTGGAYNEQFF
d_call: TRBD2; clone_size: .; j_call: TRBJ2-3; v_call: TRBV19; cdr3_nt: TGTGCCAGTAGTACACGAGGACTAGCGGGGACGAGGACAGATACGCAGTATTTT; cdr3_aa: CASSTRGLAGTRTDTQYF
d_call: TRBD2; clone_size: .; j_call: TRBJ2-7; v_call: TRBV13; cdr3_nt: TGTGCCAGCAGTAGCGGGCAACGCTACGAGCAGTACTTC; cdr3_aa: CASSSGQRYEQYF
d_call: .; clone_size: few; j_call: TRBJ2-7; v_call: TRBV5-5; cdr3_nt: TGTGCCAGCAGCTTGGGGCAGGGGTCACCCTACGAGCAGTACTTC; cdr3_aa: CASSLGQGSPYEQYF
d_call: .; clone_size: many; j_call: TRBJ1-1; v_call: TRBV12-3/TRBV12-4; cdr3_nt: TGTGCCAGCAGTCCTTCCGGGGGGCACACTGAAGCTTTCTTT; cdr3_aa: CASSPSGGHTEAFF
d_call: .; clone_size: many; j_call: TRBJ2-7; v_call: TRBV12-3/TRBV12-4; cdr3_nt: TGTGCCAGCAGCGAAAGCGGAGGACATAAGACCTACGAGCAGTACTTC; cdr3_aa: CASSESGGHKTYEQYF
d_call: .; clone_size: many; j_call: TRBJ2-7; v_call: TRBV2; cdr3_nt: TGTGCCAGCAGTGAAGGAGGGATCTACGAGCAGTACTTC; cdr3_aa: CASSEGGIYEQYF
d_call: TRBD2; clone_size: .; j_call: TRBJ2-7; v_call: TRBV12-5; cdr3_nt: TGTGCTAGTGGTTTGGCGGCCTTCCTGAAACGGACTAGCGGGAGAGTTAATGTCTCCTACGAGCAGTACTTC; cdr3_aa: CASGLAAFLKRTSGRVNVSYEQYF